A single T cell receptor beta chain is shown here with its context. This clonotype was seen ten or more times. Its specific antigen is unknown. Per-nucleotide qualities are absent, and no much larger clonotype sits a single base away. The reads were generated on an Illumina HiSeq 1500. TCRdb took the public reads, trimmed them with fastp at Q25, ran MiXCR for clone calling and kept in-frame beta chains. Each record represents a unique CDR3 protein, reported with the most common genes and DNA among its rows. This sample gives a few hundred thousand distinct CDR3 sequences in total; almost 30% of them show up just once. The top ten clones comprise 20% of the sample. Looking up the germline V gene yields CDR1 MDHEN and CDR2 SYDVKM. V is clipped by 6 bases and J by 11 bases, and the sequence between their germline boundaries is 14 bases long. CDR3 length: 12 amino acids, cysteine to phenylalanine. Kept here is only the CDR3 DNA, which spans 36 bases and is read in frame from base 1.

The meaning of the sample's treatment or condition label: in vitro stimulation with specific CMV peptide epitopes to enrich CMV-specific T cells. The sample originates from a study of T cell repertoires in cytomegalovirus infection (dated by TCRdb to the late 2010s). For the wider study: The peptide stimulations were aimed at well-studied HLA-B-restricted epitopes as well as recently identified HLA-C-restricted CMV epitopes, whose presentation resists viral immunomodulation. Donor HLA type was relevant to the analysis, as public TCR beta signatures indicated carriage of CMV infection together with the matching HLA type.

The full study reports these points: Carriers of CMV infection plus the relevant HLA type were discriminated by the cumulative frequency of public TCR beta family members in the study cohort and in an independent approximately 340-donor cohort. The ex vivo response was dominated by HLA-C-restricted CMV-specific TCR beta clonotypes, which also provided the single most frequent clonotype in two of eight donors.

The source is a human donor in good health (CMV status not recorded). Some clones in this sample may be carry-over from other donors' samples. The source was cultured PBMCs, collected from culture after CMV antigen stimulation. Recombination joined TRBV28 with TRBJ2-4; possibly the D gene is TRBD1, per 6 matching bases. The CDR3 reads CASSSQGIFQYF. At the DNA level, the sequence is TGTGCCAGCAGCTCCCAGGGGATTTTTCAGTACTTC.